These 27 T cell receptor beta chains were all obtained from the same sample, sequenced in a study of shared clonotypes between healthy human individuals (TCRdb year 2020). To prepare the library, the immunoSEQ multiplex PCR assay was applied. TCRdb re-hosts the immuneACCESS table, in-frame sequences only. Its copies lack some clones; in the studies checked, an unresolved V gene accounts for under half of them, and the cause for the rest is not known. The sample has around 370,000 clones on record, 90% to 98% of them singletons. The leading ten clones occupy 0.32% of the sample. Sequencing used memory CD8+ T cells sorted from blood. Reading the label with the study, this specimen's cell subset or site is: CD45RO+ cells pooled with CCR7-negative TemRA cells. Every receptor here comes from a man in his thirties or forties in good health.

This clone was seen a single time. The chain employs TRBV6-6 and TRBJ2-3, with 7 bases identical to TRBD2. V lost 5 bases, J lost 5 bases, and 7 bases stayed unmatched. The CDR3 sequence is 14 residues long. In germline, CDR1 is MNHNY, CDR2 SVGAGI (reference sequence). CDR3 sequence: CASSNRLAVDTQYF. CDR3 coding DNA: TGTGCCAGCAGTAACCGACTAGCAGTAGATACGCAGTATTTT.

The V and J genes are TRBV4-2 and TRBJ2-7; the D gene is possibly TRBD1 (6 bases). The CDR3 length is 16 residues. In germline, CDR1 is LGHNA, CDR2 YNFKEQ. Trimming took 2 bases from V and 3 from J, leaving 17 bases between them. CDR3 residues: CASSQSPGQGHYEQYF. In DNA, the CDR3 is TGTGCCAGCAGCCAATCACCGGGTCAGGGGCACTACGAGCAGTACTTC.

This chain joins TRBV28 and TRBJ2-3; 7 bases agree with TRBD2. The length of the CDR3 is 15 residues. The germline gives CDR1 MDHEN, CDR2 SYDVKM. The trim removed 7 bases at V and 0 bases at J, leaving 7 bases unmatched. For the CDR3, the DNA is TGTGCCAGCAACTATCTAGCGGCTAGCACAGATACGCAGTATTTT. It encodes CASNYLAASTDTQYF.

The V gene is TRBV4-2, the J gene TRBJ2-7; 11 bases agree with TRBD2. Unmatched junction bases numbered 11, after V lost 2 bases and J lost 5 bases. The CDR3 is 17 residues long. Germline CDR1 and CDR2: LGHNA and YNFKEQ. CDR3 amino acids: CASSQYAPPSGRNEQYF. In DNA form, the CDR3 reads TGTGCCAGCAGCCAATACGCCCCCCCTAGCGGGAGGAACGAGCAGTACTTC.

As regards this clone: The sample contains more than one DNA sequence encoding this CDR3. The chain employs TRBV20-1 and TRBJ1-1; D is unresolved. This CDR3 contains 11 residues. The V end was cut by 2 bases, the J end by 0 bases, with 1 base between. The germline gives CDR1 DFQATT, CDR2 SNEGSKA (reference sequence). This chain's CDR3 is CSARLNTEAFF. CDR3 in DNA: TGCAGTGCTAGATTGAACACTGAAGCTTTCTTT.

V gene TRBV6-1 combines with J gene TRBJ1-5, with a tentative D call TRBD1 (5 bases). The germline gives CDR1 MNHNS, CDR2 SASEGT. The length of the CDR3 is 15 residues. The ends were cut back, 8 bases at V and 9 bases at J, with 23 bases in the middle. CDR3 nucleotides: TGTGCCAGCCTAGGGGTGCGAGGAGAATCATCGCCCCAGCATTTT. It specifies CASLGVRGESSPQHF.

In this sample, this clone turned up once. This chain links TRBV6-1 with TRBJ2-6; D call uncertain. The germline V gene encodes CDR1 MNHNS and CDR2 SASEGT. V was shortened by 4 bases and J by 0 bases, with 4 bases between the two germline ends. The CDR3 contains 14 residues. The CDR3 bases are TGTGCCAGCAGTGCAGTCTCTGGGGCCAACGTCCTGACTTTC. Translated, it gives CASSAVSGANVLTF.

The gene calls are TRBV19 and TRBJ2-2, with 8 bases aligning to TRBD2. The V and J ends lost 0 bases and 8 bases, in that order; junction bases with no gene match: 11. Germline V gene data show CDR1 as LNHDA and CDR2 as SQIVND (reference sequence). CDR3 size: 17 residues. The CDR3 protein is CASSIEAGVWRGGELFF. CDR3 DNA: TGTGCCAGTAGTATAGAAGCGGGAGTTTGGCGTGGAGGGGAGCTGTTTTTT.

As for this clone: Other nucleotide sequences from this sample produce the same CDR3. This rearrangement joins TRBV7-9 to TRBJ2-5; unclear D gene. This CDR3 comprises 11 residues. Germline V gives CDR1 SEHNR, CDR2 FQNEAQ (reference sequence). With 3 bases removed from V and 3 bases from J, the gap between germline ends came to 2 bases. The CDR3 coding sequence is TGTGCCAGCAGCTTGAAAGAGACCCAGTACTTC. This gives the protein CASSLKETQYF.

The chain links TRBV5-6 to TRBJ2-4; no clear D. Germline V gene lookup returns CDR1 SGHDT and CDR2 YYEEEE. The CDR3 consists of 15 residues. The germline V and J ends were trimmed by 4 bases and 0 bases, with 11 bases remaining between them. This chain's CDR3 is CASSHTPLAKNIQYF. CDR3 coding DNA: TGTGCCAGCAGCCATACTCCGTTAGCCAAAAACATTCAGTACTTC.

The chain couples TRBV27 to TRBJ1-2, with no clear D. This CDR3 is built from 14 residues. The ends were cut back, 3 bases at V and 4 bases at J, with 12 bases in the middle. The V gene's germline CDR1 is MNHEY and CDR2 SMNVEV (reference sequence). The CDR3 sequence: CASSFRGSRYGYTF. The CDR3 DNA reads as TGTGCCAGCAGTTTTCGAGGCAGCCGCTATGGCTACACCTTC.

The J gene is TRBJ1-5, the V gene TRBV27, with D perhaps matching TRBD1 (5 bases). CDR3 length: 16 residues. Trimming pared 6 bases from V and 1 base from J, leaving 16 bases between. Germline V CDR1 and CDR2: MNHEY, SMNVEV (reference sequence). The CDR3 DNA is TGTGCCAGCAGGAGTTGGGGGAGTAAGAGCAATCAGCCCCAGCATTTT. Translated, it gives CASRSWGSKSNQPQHF.

The chain carries TRBV2 and TRBJ1-1; D might be TRBD1 (6 bases). The V gene lost 9 bases and the J gene lost 5 bases, with 16 bases spanning the gap. This CDR3 has 13 residues. The germline V gene encodes CDR1 SNHLY and CDR2 FYNNEI. The CDR3 bases are TGTGCCAGTACCCCGGCTAGGGGGACTGAAGCTTTCTTT. Translating gives CASTPARGTEAFF.

This clone has only one observation. This rearrangement joins TRBV7-9 to TRBJ2-2; TRBD1 is a possible D gene (6 bases). Germline V gives CDR1 SEHNR, CDR2 FQNEAQ (reference sequence). V shed 5 bases and J shed 1 base, with 8 bases lying between them. The CDR3 length is 14 residues. The CDR3: CASSPTGNTGELFF. As DNA, the CDR3 is TGTGCCAGCAGCCCGACAGGGAACACCGGGGAGCTGTTTTTT.

With regard to this clone: The same CDR3 also results from other DNA sequences found in this sample. DNA of the CDR3: TGTGCCAGCAGTTTAGGACATAACTATGGCTACACCTTC. Translated: CASSLGHNYGYTF. The chain carries TRBV28 and TRBJ1-2; the D gene is possibly TRBD1 (5 bases). The V gene's germline CDR1 is MDHEN and CDR2 SYDVKM. Trimming left V 2 bases short and J 1 base short, with 5 bases between. The CDR3 sequence is 13 residues long.

The chain employs TRBV5-1 and TRBJ1-2; tentative D call: TRBD1 (6 bases). Deletions cut 0 bases from V and 4 bases from J, with 10 bases between. Germline CDR1 SGHRS, CDR2 YFSETQ. The CDR3 has 14 amino acids. The CDR3 nucleotides are TGCGCCAGCAGCTTGGTAGGCAGGGGCTATGGCTACACCTTC. Its protein is CASSLVGRGYGYTF.

This chain joins TRBV7-9 and TRBJ1-2; TRBD1 agrees at 7 bases. J was trimmed by 6 bases and V by 5 bases; bases with no gene match: 6. The CDR3 runs to 13 residues. In germline, CDR1 is SEHNR, CDR2 FQNEAQ (reference sequence). CDR3 residues: CASSPTGVDGYTF. Written as DNA, the CDR3 is TGTGCCAGCAGCCCTACAGGGGTAGATGGCTACACCTTC.

This chain joins TRBV5-1 and TRBJ2-2, with no clear D. CDR1 and CDR2 from the germline V gene are SGHRS and YFSETQ. V dropped 0 bases and J dropped 4 bases, with 10 bases sitting between them. This CDR3 region has 15 residues. The CDR3 is CASSLAHPGTGELFF. The CDR3 DNA reads TGCGCCAGCAGCTTGGCCCATCCGGGCACCGGGGAGCTGTTTTTT.

The genes are TRBV18 and TRBJ1-3, with D possibly being TRBD1 (5 bases). The length of the CDR3 is 16 residues. From germline, CDR1 is KGHSH and CDR2 LQKENI. Trimming stripped 1 base from V and 0 bases from J, with 10 bases between. As DNA, the CDR3 is TGTGCCAGCTCACCACTTAGACAGAACTCTGGAAACACCATATATTTT. Its translation is CASSPLRQNSGNTIYF.

This chain connects TRBV19 to TRBJ2-1; TRBD2 aligns across 7 bases. The CDR3 runs 14 residues. Looked up from germline, CDR1 is LNHDA and CDR2 is SQIVND (reference sequence). Losses at the gene ends were 6 bases for V and 1 base for J; bases not matched to a gene: 3. The chain's CDR3 is CASRSGESYNEQFF. CDR3 in DNA: TGTGCCAGTAGGAGCGGGGAATCCTACAATGAGCAGTTCTTC.

Remarks on this clone: Since the CDR3 does not end with the conserved phenylalanine or tryptophan, this likely comes from a read error. Because the CDR3's place on the DNA is in doubt, the DNA is left out and the CDR3 is given as listed by TCRdb. The V gene is TRBV30, the J gene TRBJ2-7; the table's D call, TRBD2, was not checked against the DNA. Germline V lookup: CDR1 GTSNPN, CDR2 SVGIG (reference sequence). Both ends counted, the CDR3 spans 14 residues. The CDR3 region is CAWSPRPATSGNGG.

V and J are TRBV10-1 and TRBJ1-2; D perhaps matches TRBD1 (5 bases). The CDR3 loop spans 16 amino acids. Germline loops: CDR1 WNHNN, CDR2 SYGVQD (reference sequence). Trimming took off 9 bases at V and 0 bases at J, with 20 bases between the two ends. CDR3 nucleotides: TGCGCCAGAACCTCTTCGGGGGGGGGTGCTAACTATGGCTACACCTTC. It is translated as CARTSSGGGANYGYTF.

The J gene is TRBJ2-1, the V gene TRBV29-1; perhaps TRBD2 as D (6 bases). CDR3 length equals 12 residues. The germline gives CDR1 SQVTM, CDR2 ANQGSEA. V was shortened by 4 bases and J by 4 bases, with 8 bases between the two germline ends. In DNA form, the CDR3 reads TGCAGCGTTGGACTAGTTTACAATGAGCAGTTCTTC. This encodes CSVGLVYNEQFF.

The CDR3 loop reads CASSQGGRDIQYF. CDR3 bases: TGTGCCAGCAGCCAGGGGGGGAGAGACATTCAGTACTTC. This chain joins TRBV7-9 and TRBJ2-4; tentatively, D is TRBD1 or TRBD2 (7 bases each). The CDR3 is 13 amino acids. Trimming stripped 5 bases from V and 8 bases from J, with 13 bases between. The germline gives CDR1 SEHNR, CDR2 FQNEAQ (reference sequence).

This chain connects TRBV15 to TRBJ2-5; a possible D gene is TRBD2 (6 bases). The CDR3 sequence is 13 residues long. Germline CDR1 reads LNHNV; CDR2 reads YYDKDF (reference sequence). The germline V and J ends were trimmed by 2 bases and 7 bases, with 11 bases remaining between them. The DNA of the CDR3 is TGTGCCACCAGCAGACCTCTGGGGGGGACCCAGTACTTC. This gives the protein CATSRPLGGTQYF.

In regard to this clone: Other nucleotide sequences in the sample specify the same CDR3. V usage is TRBV29-1 and J usage is TRBJ2-3; the D gene could be TRBD1 or TRBD2 (5 bases each). Trimming took off 6 bases at V and 3 bases at J, with 10 bases between the two ends. Germline V gene lookup returns CDR1 SQVTM and CDR2 ANQGSEA. The CDR3 contains 12 residues. CDR3 sequence: CSVGASTDTQYF. The CDR3 DNA is TGCAGCGTCGGGGCTAGTACAGATACGCAGTATTTT.

This sequence joins TRBV19 and TRBJ1-5; 7 bases align to TRBD1. V shed 6 bases and J 2 bases; nucleotides not matched to a gene: 1. The CDR3 has 13 residues. CDR1 is LNHDA and CDR2 is SQIVND in the germline V gene (reference sequence). Here the CDR3 reads CASSQGGNQPQHF. CDR3 in DNA: TGTGCCAGTAGCCAGGGGGGCAATCAGCCCCAGCATTTT.